This T cell receptor beta chain was sequenced for a study of blood T cells in healthy people across ages. Across the study: About one barcoded beta molecule was captured per two T cells (by template switching). Study-wide points: In long-lived donors, naive CD4+ cell counts and diversity exceeded those of aged donors. Significant beta diversity loss was already apparent by age approximately 40, declining roughly linearly.

In germline, CDR1 is SGHTA, CDR2 FQGNSA. V lost 1 base, J lost 7 bases, and 11 bases lay in between. The CDR3 length is 14 residues. Extracted total RNA amounted to at least 6 micrograms for each sample. Details on this clonotype: Antigen: not known.

Through a sample-barcoded 5' primer and a J-beta primer mix, a second PCR was run for roughly 7 to 11 cycles. TCRdb analysed the 5' RACE reads with MiXCR anew, one entry per CDR3 protein. Among about 1.7 million distinct CDR3 sequences listed, roughly 28% were seen once. The clonotype was recovered from a woman aged 30 to 39 in good health. Sequenced input: blood. The chain combines TRBV7-2 with TRBJ1-3; maybe TRBD1 (6 bases). Here the CDR3 reads CASSLEGDTNTIYF. Here the CDR3 DNA reads TGTGCCAGCAGCTTAGAAGGGGACACGAACACCATATATTTT.